This TCR beta chain was retrieved from a study of cytomegalovirus exposure and HLA in healthy donors. Looking at the study overall: Most genotyped donors, about four fifths of roughly 400, had Caucasian-associated genetic ancestry.

Though nominally healthy at sampling, donors likely had unrecorded immune exposures. General study points: In a later analysis, specific HLA alleles were associated with 15,000 to 20,000 TCR beta sequences at a 0.05 false discovery rate.

Primers included in the PCR were 60 Vbeta and 13 Jbeta primers. Some clones are missing from TCRdb's copy, which holds only in-frame ones; the method was immunoSEQ multiplex PCR. The sample lists 110,000 or so clones, around 77% occurring once. J was trimmed by 0 bases and V by 6 bases; bases with no gene match: 7. This CDR3 has 15 residues. Looked up from germline, CDR1 is KGHSH and CDR2 is LQKENI. On this clone itself: Its target is not known.

The chain joins TRBV18 to TRBJ1-1; 7 nucleotides match TRBD1. The source material was PBMCs. The TCR originated in a woman younger than 45 in good health and CMV-seropositive. The CDR3 DNA follows: TGTGCCAGCTCGCTGACAGGGTACATGAACACTGAAGCTTTCTTT. This gives the protein CASSLTGYMNTEAFF.